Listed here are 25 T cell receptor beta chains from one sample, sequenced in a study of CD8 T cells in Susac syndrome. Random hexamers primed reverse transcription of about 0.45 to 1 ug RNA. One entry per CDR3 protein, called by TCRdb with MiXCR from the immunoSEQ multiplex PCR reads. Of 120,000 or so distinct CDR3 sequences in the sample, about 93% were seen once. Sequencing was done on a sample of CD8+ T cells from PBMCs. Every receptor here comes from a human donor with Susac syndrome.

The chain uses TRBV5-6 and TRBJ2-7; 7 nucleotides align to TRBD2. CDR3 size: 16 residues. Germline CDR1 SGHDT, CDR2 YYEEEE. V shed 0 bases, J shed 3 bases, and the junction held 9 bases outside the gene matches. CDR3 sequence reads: CASSLDASGTHYEQYF. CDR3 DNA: TGTGCCAGCAGCTTGGACGCTAGCGGTACTCACTACGAGCAGTACTTC.

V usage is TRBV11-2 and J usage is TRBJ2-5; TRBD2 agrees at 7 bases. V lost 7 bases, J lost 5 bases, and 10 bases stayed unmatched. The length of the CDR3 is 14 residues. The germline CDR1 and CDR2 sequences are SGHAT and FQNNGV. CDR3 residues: CASTWEGTPETQYF. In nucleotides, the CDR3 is TGTGCCAGCACCTGGGAGGGAACCCCGGAGACCCAGTACTTC.

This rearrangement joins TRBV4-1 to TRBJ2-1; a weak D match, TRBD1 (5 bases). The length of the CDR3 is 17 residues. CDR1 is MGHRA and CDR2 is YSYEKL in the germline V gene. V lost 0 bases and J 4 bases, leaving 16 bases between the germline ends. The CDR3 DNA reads TGCGCCAGCAGCCAAGACAAAAACAGGCCTACTTACAATGAGCAGTTCTTC. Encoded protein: CASSQDKNRPTYNEQFF.

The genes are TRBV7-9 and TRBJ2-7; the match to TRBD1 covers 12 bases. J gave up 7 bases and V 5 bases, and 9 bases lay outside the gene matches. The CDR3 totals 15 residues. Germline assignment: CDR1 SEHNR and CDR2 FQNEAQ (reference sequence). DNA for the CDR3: TGTGCCAGCAGCCGCCTGGGACAGGGGGCGCGAGAGCAGTACTTC. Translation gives CASSRLGQGAREQYF.

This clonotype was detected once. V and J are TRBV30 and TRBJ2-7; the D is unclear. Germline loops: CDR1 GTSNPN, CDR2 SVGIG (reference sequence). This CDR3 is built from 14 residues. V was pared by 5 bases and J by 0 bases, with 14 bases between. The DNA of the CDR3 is TGTGCCTGGTCGGTACAGCGTAACTCCTACGAGCAGTACTTC. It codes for CAWSVQRNSYEQYF.

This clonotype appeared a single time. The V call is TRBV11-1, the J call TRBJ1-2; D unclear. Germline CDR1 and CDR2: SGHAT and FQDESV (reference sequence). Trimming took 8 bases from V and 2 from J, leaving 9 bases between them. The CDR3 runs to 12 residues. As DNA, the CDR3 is TGTGCCAGCTCCCGGGAGAACTATGGCTACACCTTC. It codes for CASSRENYGYTF.

CDR3 amino acids: CASLGDSGNTIYF. CDR3 nucleotides: TGTGCCAGTCTAGGGGACTCTGGAAACACCATATATTTT. The chain employs TRBV6-5 and TRBJ1-3; D possibly corresponds to TRBD1 (5 bases). The CDR3 sequence is 13 residues long. The ends were cut back, 9 bases at V and 0 bases at J, with 9 bases in the middle. Germline lookup yields CDR1 MNHEY and CDR2 SVGAGI.

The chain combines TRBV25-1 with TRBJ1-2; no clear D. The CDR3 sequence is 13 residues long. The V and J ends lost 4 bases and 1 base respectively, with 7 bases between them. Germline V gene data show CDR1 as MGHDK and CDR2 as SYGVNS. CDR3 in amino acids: CASSGPFNYGYTF. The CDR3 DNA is TGTGCCAGCAGTGGCCCATTTAACTATGGCTACACCTTC.

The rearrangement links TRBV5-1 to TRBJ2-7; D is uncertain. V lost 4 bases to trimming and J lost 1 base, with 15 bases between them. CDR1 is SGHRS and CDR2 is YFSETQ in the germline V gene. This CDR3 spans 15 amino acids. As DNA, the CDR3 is TGCGCCAGCAGCCGTAGTGGCGCTGTTTCCTACGAGCAGTACTTC. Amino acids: CASSRSGAVSYEQYF.

The CDR3 protein is CASSEGGETQYF. The CDR3 nucleotides are TGTGCCAGCAGTGAAGGGGGGGAGACCCAGTACTTC. The chain carries TRBV25-1 and TRBJ2-5, with TRBD2 as a possible D gene (6 bases). Trimming shortened V by 2 bases and J by 5 bases, and 6 bases separated the two germline ends. The CDR3 extends over 12 amino acids. Germline V CDR1 and CDR2: MGHDK, SYGVNS.

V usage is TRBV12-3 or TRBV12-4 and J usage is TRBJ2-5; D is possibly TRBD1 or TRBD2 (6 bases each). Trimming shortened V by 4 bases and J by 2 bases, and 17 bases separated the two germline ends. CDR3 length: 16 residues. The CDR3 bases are TGTGCCAGCAGTTGGACTGCCAAGGGGGGACAAGAGACCCAGTACTTC. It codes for CASSWTAKGGQETQYF.

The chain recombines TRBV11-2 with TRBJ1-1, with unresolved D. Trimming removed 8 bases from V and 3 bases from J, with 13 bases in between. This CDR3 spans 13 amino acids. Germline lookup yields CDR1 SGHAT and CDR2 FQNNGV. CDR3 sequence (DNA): TGTGCCAGCCTCGATCGGAAATACACTGAAGCTTTCTTT. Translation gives CASLDRKYTEAFF.

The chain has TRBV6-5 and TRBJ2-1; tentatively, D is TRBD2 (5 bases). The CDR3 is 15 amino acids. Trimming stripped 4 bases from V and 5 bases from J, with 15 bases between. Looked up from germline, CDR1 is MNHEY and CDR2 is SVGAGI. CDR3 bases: TGTGCCAGCAGTTCGGACCTCTTGACTAACAATGAGCAGTTCTTC. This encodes CASSSDLLTNNEQFF.

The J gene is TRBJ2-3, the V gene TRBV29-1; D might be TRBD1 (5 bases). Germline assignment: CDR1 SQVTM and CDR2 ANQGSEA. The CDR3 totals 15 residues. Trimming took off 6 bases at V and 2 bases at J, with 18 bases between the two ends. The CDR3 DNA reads TGCAGCGTGGCGACAGCGACCTACTCCACAGATACGCAGTATTTT. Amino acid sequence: CSVATATYSTDTQYF.

The CDR3 DNA sequence: TGTGCCAGCAGTCTCCTTCCGGGAATGGGGCCCGGGGAGCTGTTTTTT. It specifies CASSLLPGMGPGELFF. The chain joins TRBV2 to TRBJ2-2, with D perhaps TRBD1 or TRBD2 (5 bases each). CDR1 and CDR2 from the germline V gene are SNHLY and FYNNEI. The CDR3 has 16 residues. V was pared by 5 bases and J by 6 bases, with 19 bases between.

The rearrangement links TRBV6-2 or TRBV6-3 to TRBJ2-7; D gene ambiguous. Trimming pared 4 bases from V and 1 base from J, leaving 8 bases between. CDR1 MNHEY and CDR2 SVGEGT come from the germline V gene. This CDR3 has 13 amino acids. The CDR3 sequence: CASSLAESYEQYF. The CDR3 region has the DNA TGTGCCAGCAGTTTGGCAGAATCCTACGAGCAGTACTTC.

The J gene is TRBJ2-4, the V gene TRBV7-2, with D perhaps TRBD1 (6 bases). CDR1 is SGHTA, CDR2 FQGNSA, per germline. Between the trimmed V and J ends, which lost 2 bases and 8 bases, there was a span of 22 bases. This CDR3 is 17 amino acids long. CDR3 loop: CASSLTTGTTSIDIQYF. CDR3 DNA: TGTGCCAGCAGCTTAACTACCGGGACAACCAGCATCGACATTCAGTACTTC.

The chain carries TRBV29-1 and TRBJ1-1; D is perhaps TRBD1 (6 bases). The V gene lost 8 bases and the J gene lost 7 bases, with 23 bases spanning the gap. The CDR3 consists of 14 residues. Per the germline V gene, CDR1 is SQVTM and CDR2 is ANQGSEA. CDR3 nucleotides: TGCAGCACTGAGGTTGAGACAGGCACCCTTGAAGCTTTCTTT. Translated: CSTEVETGTLEAFF.

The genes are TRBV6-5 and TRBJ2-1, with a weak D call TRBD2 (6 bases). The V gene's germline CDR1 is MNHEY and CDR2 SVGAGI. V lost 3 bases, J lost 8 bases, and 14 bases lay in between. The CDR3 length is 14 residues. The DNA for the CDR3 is TGTGCCAGCAGTTATTCGGAGGGTACGGATGAGCAGTTCTTC. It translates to CASSYSEGTDEQFF.

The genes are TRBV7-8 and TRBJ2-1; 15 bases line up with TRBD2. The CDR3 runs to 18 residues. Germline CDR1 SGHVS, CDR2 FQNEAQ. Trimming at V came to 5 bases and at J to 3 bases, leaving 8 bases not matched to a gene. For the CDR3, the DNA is TGTGCCAGCAGCCGCGGACTAGCGGGGGGGGGCCTCTACAATGAGCAGTTCTTC. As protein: CASSRGLAGGGLYNEQFF.

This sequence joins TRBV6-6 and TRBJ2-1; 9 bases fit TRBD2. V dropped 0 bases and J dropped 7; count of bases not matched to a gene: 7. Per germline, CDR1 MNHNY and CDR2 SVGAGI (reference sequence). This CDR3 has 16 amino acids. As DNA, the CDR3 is TGTGCCAGCAGTTACTCATATAGCGGGGGTTCTAATGAGCAGTTCTTC. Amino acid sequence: CASSYSYSGGSNEQFF.

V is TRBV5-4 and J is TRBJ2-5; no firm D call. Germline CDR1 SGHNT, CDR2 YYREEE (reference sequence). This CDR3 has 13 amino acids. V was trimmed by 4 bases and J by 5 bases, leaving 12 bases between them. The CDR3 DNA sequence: TGTGCCAGCAGCGATGGAATGCCGGAGACCCAGTACTTC. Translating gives CASSDGMPETQYF.

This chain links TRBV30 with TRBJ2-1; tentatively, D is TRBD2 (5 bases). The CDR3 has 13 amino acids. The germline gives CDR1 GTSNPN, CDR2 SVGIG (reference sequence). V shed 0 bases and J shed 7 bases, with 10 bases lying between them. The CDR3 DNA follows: TGTGCCTGGAGTGTCGGATCGGGGAATGAGCAGTTCTTC. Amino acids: CAWSVGSGNEQFF.

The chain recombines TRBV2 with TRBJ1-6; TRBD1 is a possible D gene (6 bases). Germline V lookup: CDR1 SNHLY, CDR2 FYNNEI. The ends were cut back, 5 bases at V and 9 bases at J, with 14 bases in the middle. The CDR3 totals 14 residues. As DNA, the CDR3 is TGTGCCAGCAGTTCCCCAGGGGTGAGTTCACCCCTCCACTTT. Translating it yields CASSSPGVSSPLHF.

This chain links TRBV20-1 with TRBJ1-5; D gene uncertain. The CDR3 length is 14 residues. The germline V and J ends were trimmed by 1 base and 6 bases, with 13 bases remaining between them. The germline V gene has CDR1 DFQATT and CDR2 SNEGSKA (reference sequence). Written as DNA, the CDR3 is TGCAGTGCTAGAGTCGATGGGGAATCTCAGCCCCAGCATTTT. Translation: CSARVDGESQPQHF.